The clone carrying this T cell receptor beta chain was recorded a few times. Generated by immunoSEQ multiplex PCR, the TCRdb table keeps only in-frame clones and is missing some. The table has roughly 120,000 clones, about 93% seen once. This record belongs to a study of T cell changes during pregnancy in multiple sclerosis. The TCR comes from a female donor with multiple sclerosis, enrolled in a pregnancy study. Specimen: peripheral blood, collected before pregnancy.

CDR3 loop: CASSEQGTTEAFF. The CDR3 DNA follows: TGTGCCAGCAGCGAACAGGGAACGACTGAAGCTTTCTTT. The rearrangement joins TRBV9 to TRBJ1-1, with a weak D call TRBD1 (6 bases). The CDR3 length is 13 residues. V lost 3 bases and J lost 5, with 11 bases in between. Germline assignment: CDR1 SGDLS and CDR2 YYNGEE.